The 29 T cell receptor beta chains presented below share a single source sample, sequenced in a study of blood T cell repertoires in COVID-19. The repertoire was sequenced with immunoSEQ multiplex PCR; TCRdb's copy has only in-frame clones and lacks some. The sample holds 230,000 or so clones, more than 65% seen once. Sequenced material: PBMCs or T cells enriched from blood (not recorded which). Receptors originate from a middle-aged man who had recovered from COVID-19.

This clone was seen once. The rearrangement links TRBV9 to TRBJ2-3; 12 nucleotides match TRBD2. Germline CDR1 SGDLS, CDR2 YYNGEE. The CDR3 extends over 16 amino acids. The trim removed 4 bases at V and 5 bases at J, leaving 8 bases unmatched. CDR3 loop: CASSPRTSGTGDTQYF. CDR3 DNA sequence: TGTGCCAGCAGCCCCCGGACTAGCGGGACGGGAGATACGCAGTATTTT.

This clone was seen once. Other DNA sequences within the sample encode an identical CDR3. This chain uses TRBV5-6 with TRBJ2-3; D is possibly TRBD2 (6 bases). Germline V gene data show CDR1 as SGHDT and CDR2 as YYEEEE. The CDR3 totals 14 residues. The ends were cut back, 0 bases at V and 1 base at J, with 6 bases in the middle. The CDR3 loop reads CASSLAGGTDTQYF. The DNA for the CDR3 is TGTGCCAGCAGCTTGGCGGGGGGCACAGATACGCAGTATTTT.

The chain recombines TRBV7-6 with TRBJ2-2, with 12 bases that match TRBD1. The V and J ends lost 3 bases and 4 bases, in that order; junction bases with no gene match: 6. The CDR3 runs 17 residues. Germline lookup yields CDR1 SGHVS and CDR2 FNYEAQ. Written as DNA, the CDR3 is TGTGCCAGCAGCTTGATAGGGACAGGGGGCTTCACCGGGGAGCTGTTTTTT. Its protein product is CASSLIGTGGFTGELFF.

This clone has a single count. The rearrangement links TRBV3-1 (or the pseudogene TRBV3-2) to TRBJ1-1; 11 bases line up with TRBD1. The germline gives CDR1 LGHDT, CDR2 YNNKEL (reference sequence). This CDR3 contains 18 residues. With 1 base clipped from V and 8 bases from J, the junction kept 15 bases outside the gene matches. The chain's CDR3 is CASSQVKGTGGFRAEAFF. DNA for the CDR3: TGTGCCAGCAGCCAAGTGAAGGGGACAGGGGGTTTTAGGGCGGAAGCTTTCTTT.

The genes are TRBV19 and TRBJ1-5, with D perhaps TRBD1 (5 bases). The V end was cut by 2 bases, the J end by 7 bases, with 9 bases between. Germline V gene data show CDR1 as LNHDA and CDR2 as SQIVND (reference sequence). This CDR3 contains 13 residues. As DNA, the CDR3 is TGTGCCAGTAGTATACAGGGAAGGCAGCCCCAGCATTTT. Amino acid sequence: CASSIQGRQPQHF. Full variable domain (remainder filled in from reference TRBV19 and TRBJ1-5): DGGITQSPKYLFRKEGQNVTLSCEQNLNHDAMYWYRQDPGQGLRLIYYSQIVNDFQKGDIAEGYSVSREKKESFPLTVTSAQKNPTAFYLCASSIQGRQPQHFGDGTRLSIL.

This clone was seen a handful of times. The gene calls are TRBV10-3 and TRBJ2-7; the match to TRBD1 covers 8 bases. The CDR3 runs 14 residues. Trimming took 6 bases from V and 6 from J; bases not matched to a gene: 10. Germline V lookup: CDR1 ENHRY, CDR2 SYGVKD. CDR3 region: CAIRGQAVYGEQYF. DNA for the CDR3: TGTGCCATCAGGGGACAGGCGGTGTATGGCGAGCAGTACTTC.

The chain employs TRBV14 and TRBJ1-2; D is perhaps TRBD1 (6 bases). Per germline, CDR1 SGHDN and CDR2 FVKESK. V lost 8 bases to trimming and J lost 4 bases, with 11 bases between them. This CDR3 spans 12 amino acids. The CDR3 nucleotides read TGTGCCAGCGGCGACAGGATCTATGGCTACACCTTC. Translated: CASGDRIYGYTF.

The V and J genes are TRBV3-1 (or the pseudogene TRBV3-2) and TRBJ2-1, with D hard to call. Germline CDR1 is LGHDT and CDR2 is YNNKEL (reference sequence). The CDR3 contains 15 residues. Between the trimmed V and J ends, which lost 7 bases and 0 bases, there was a span of 13 bases. The CDR3: CASTPDASSYNEQFF. CDR3 bases: TGTGCCAGCACCCCCGACGCTAGCTCCTACAATGAGCAGTTCTTC.

V and J are TRBV28 and TRBJ1-1, with unresolved D. The CDR3 totals 12 residues. Germline CDR1 is MDHEN and CDR2 is SYDVKM. V was shortened by 6 bases and J by 10 bases, with 15 bases between the two germline ends. The CDR3 sequence is CASSPASGRAFF. DNA of the CDR3: TGTGCCAGCAGCCCCGCAAGCGGACGAGCTTTCTTT. The entire variable domain, with the rest obtained from reference TRBV28 and TRBJ1-1, is as follows: DVKVTQSSRYLVKRTGEKVFLECVQDMDHENMFWYRQDPGLGLRLIYFSYDVKMKEKGDIPEGYSVSREKKERFSLILESASTNQTSMYLCASSPASGRAFFGQGTRLTVV.

The rearrangement uses TRBV4-3 and TRBJ2-7; 12 nucleotides line up with TRBD2. The CDR3 is 17 amino acids. V trimming: 1 base; J trimming: 4 bases; junction bases outside the gene matches: 8. From germline, CDR1 is LGHNA and CDR2 YSLEER. As DNA, the CDR3 is TGCGCCAGCAGCCAAGCCCTCCTAGCGGGAGGGCCGTACGAGCAGTACTTC. As protein: CASSQALLAGGPYEQYF.

The V and J genes are TRBV6-2 or TRBV6-3 and TRBJ2-7, with 8 bases that match TRBD1. V was pared by 2 bases and J by 0 bases, with 9 bases of the junction left unmatched. The germline gives CDR1 MNHEY, CDR2 SVGEGT. The CDR3 is 17 amino acids. CDR3 protein: CASSYPRTGTSSYEQYF. The CDR3 DNA reads TGTGCCAGCAGTTACCCTCGGACAGGGACGAGCTCCTACGAGCAGTACTTC.

The chain joins TRBV5-8 to TRBJ1-5; 8 nucleotides agree with TRBD1. CDR3 length: 15 amino acids. J gave up 4 bases and V 4 bases, and 7 bases lay outside the gene matches. Germline V gene lookup returns CDR1 SGHTS and CDR2 YDEGEE. The DNA for the CDR3 is TGTGCCAGCAGCCTTGACAGGGGCACTAATCAGCCCCAGCATTTT. It yields the protein CASSLDRGTNQPQHF.

This clone has only one observation. The chain combines TRBV5-1 with TRBJ2-1; D possibly corresponds to TRBD2 (6 bases). Germline lookup yields CDR1 SGHRS and CDR2 YFSETQ. The CDR3 has 12 amino acids. Trimming stripped 5 bases from V and 10 bases from J, with 13 bases between. In DNA, the CDR3 is TGCGCCAGCAGGACTAGAGGATTAGAGCAGTTCTTC. Residues: CASRTRGLEQFF.

The chain carries TRBV14 and TRBJ2-2, with 8 bases fitting TRBD1. CDR1 SGHDN and CDR2 FVKESK come from the germline V gene. The CDR3 sequence is 15 residues long. V gave up 2 bases and J gave up 7 bases; unmatched junction bases: 6. CDR3 DNA: TGTGCCAGCAGCCAACTGGACAGGGTTAACGGGGAGCTGTTTTTT. Its protein product is CASSQLDRVNGELFF.

The chain recombines TRBV10-3 with TRBJ2-5; 7 bases line up with TRBD1. Trimming cost V 5 bases and J 3 bases; bases outside gene matches: 9. CDR1 is ENHRY and CDR2 is SYGVKD in the germline V gene. The CDR3 length is 15 residues. The CDR3 nucleotides are TGTGCCATCAGTTCTGACAGGGAAGAGAAAGAGACCCAGTACTTC. It codes for CAISSDREEKETQYF.

The V call is TRBV27, the J call TRBJ1-6, with D unresolved. The V gene's germline CDR1 is MNHEY and CDR2 SMNVEV (reference sequence). Trimming took 1 base from V and 14 from J, leaving 15 bases between them. The CDR3 has 14 amino acids. The CDR3 loop reads CASSLLDSRRTLHF. For the CDR3, the DNA is TGTGCCAGCAGTTTATTAGACTCCCGGCGGACCCTCCACTTT.

The chain combines TRBV7-2 with TRBJ1-5, with D hard to call. Trimming stripped 2 bases from V and 1 base from J, with 9 bases between. CDR1 SGHTA and CDR2 FQGNSA come from the germline V gene. The CDR3 length is 15 residues. Here the CDR3 reads CASSLMYPSNQPQHF. In DNA form, the CDR3 reads TGTGCCAGCAGCTTAATGTATCCCAGCAATCAGCCCCAGCATTTT.

Notes on this clone: An end of the junction does not agree with germline; a read error may underlie this. The chain is built from TRBV7-7 and TRBJ2-5; D is unclear. The CDR3 runs to 14 residues. Germline V lookup: CDR1 SSHAT, CDR2 FNYEAQ (reference sequence). For the CDR3, the DNA is TGTGCTAGCAGCCCTCGCGGCACTCAAGAGACCCAGTACTTC. Translated: CASSPRGTQETQYF.

V usage is TRBV18 and J usage is TRBJ1-5; the match to TRBD1 covers 8 bases. Trimming at V came to 3 bases and at J to 6 bases, leaving 7 bases not matched to a gene. This CDR3 has 15 amino acids. Germline loops: CDR1 KGHSH, CDR2 LQKENI. This CDR3 reads CASSPGRQGAQPQHF. In DNA, the CDR3 is TGTGCCAGCTCACCTGGAAGGCAGGGGGCTCAGCCCCAGCATTTT.

The rearrangement uses TRBV9 and TRBJ1-5; TRBD1 agrees at 9 bases. With 4 bases clipped from V and 1 base from J, the junction kept 18 bases outside the gene matches. Germline V CDR1 and CDR2: SGDLS, YYNGEE. This CDR3 is 20 amino acids long. The DNA for the CDR3 is TGTGCCAGCAGCCCTCAATTACCGGGACAGGGAGACAGGAGCAATCAGCCCCAGCATTTT. It codes for CASSPQLPGQGDRSNQPQHF.

This chain links TRBV25-1 with TRBJ2-3, with D perhaps matching TRBD2 (6 bases). The CDR3 loop spans 15 amino acids. Trimming took off 4 bases at V and 6 bases at J, with 17 bases between the two ends. CDR1 and CDR2 (germline): MGHDK, SYGVNS. In nucleotides, the CDR3 is TGTGCCAGCAGTGCAGGGTCGGGCCGGGGGGATACGCAGTATTTT. Its protein is CASSAGSGRGDTQYF.

This sequence joins TRBV6-2 or TRBV6-3 and TRBJ2-7, with TRBD1 matching 9 bases. With 5 bases clipped from V and 4 bases from J, the junction kept 6 bases outside the gene matches. The CDR3 has 14 residues. Germline V CDR1 and CDR2: MNHEY, SVGEGT. CDR3 in DNA: TGTGCCAGCAGTCCCCGGACAGGGGTTTACGAGCAGTACTTC. It codes for CASSPRTGVYEQYF.

The gene calls are TRBV6-5 and TRBJ1-2; weak D call: TRBD1 (5 bases). Trimming cost V 2 bases and J 8 bases, with 15 bases left between them. CDR1 and CDR2 from the germline V gene are MNHEY and SVGAGI. The CDR3 is 14 amino acids. The CDR3 protein is CASSYDRQAGGYTF. The CDR3 bases are TGTGCCAGCAGTTACGACAGACAAGCAGGGGGCTACACCTTC.

This rearrangement joins TRBV19 to TRBJ1-2, with TRBD1 identical over 7 bases. The CDR3 runs 11 residues. Germline loops: CDR1 LNHDA, CDR2 SQIVND (reference sequence). Unmatched junction bases numbered 3, after V lost 6 bases and J lost 8 bases. The CDR3 nucleotides are TGTGCCAGTAGGACAGGGAAGGGCTACACCTTC. It specifies CASRTGKGYTF.

The chain has TRBV29-1 and TRBJ1-1; the match to TRBD1 covers 7 bases. J was trimmed by 1 base and V by 4 bases; bases with no gene match: 3. Germline V lookup: CDR1 SQVTM, CDR2 ANQGSEA. CDR3 length: 13 residues. Here the CDR3 DNA reads TGCAGCGTTGTTAGACAGGGGAACACTGAAGCTTTCTTT. This encodes CSVVRQGNTEAFF.

This clone was observed once. The chain uses TRBV10-2 and TRBJ1-2; possibly TRBD1 for D (5 bases). Per germline, CDR1 WSHSY and CDR2 SAAADI. CDR3 length equals 14 residues. The germline V and J ends were trimmed by 4 bases and 5 bases, with 14 bases remaining between them. The DNA for the CDR3 is TGCGCCAGCAGTGGGAAAGGGGTAGGGTATGGCTACACCTTC. The encoded protein is CASSGKGVGYGYTF.

The V and J genes are TRBV6-2 or TRBV6-3 and TRBJ2-1, with 7 positions matching TRBD2. The germline V gene encodes CDR1 MNHEY and CDR2 SVGEGT. V trimming: 5 bases; J trimming: 4 bases; junction bases outside the gene matches: 8. The CDR3 extends over 15 amino acids. The CDR3 bases are TGTGCCAGCAGTCAAGCGGGGATGAAGTACAATGAGCAGTTCTTC. Amino acids: CASSQAGMKYNEQFF.

This clone was recorded only once. The chain has TRBV7-3 and TRBJ2-1; 9 bases match TRBD2. V lost 2 bases to trimming and J lost 4 bases; unmatched junction nucleotides: 3. Germline assignment: CDR1 SGHTA and CDR2 FQGTGA. This CDR3 is 15 amino acids long. The CDR3 spells CASSLSSGKYNEQFF. As DNA, the CDR3 is TGTGCCAGCAGCTTATCTAGCGGGAAGTACAATGAGCAGTTCTTC.

Remarks on this clone: The germline gene is not matched at one end of the junction; a read error may be the cause. The chain is built from TRBV6-5 and TRBJ1-1, with 8 bases matching TRBD1. CDR1 is MNHEY and CDR2 is SVGAGI in the germline V gene. CDR3 length: 14 amino acids. The CDR3 sequence: CASSYSSPGGTVKF. CDR3 DNA sequence: TGTGCCAGCAGTTACTCCAGTCCAGGGGGCACGGTAAAGTTT.